This T cell receptor beta chain was found in a study of shared clonotypes between healthy human individuals. It was CD45RO-negative cells, positively selected for CCR7, that made up naive CD8 cells, with terminally differentiated effector memory CD45RA+ cells excluded. As concerns this clone: What it binds is not known.

The ends were cut back, 4 bases at V and 0 bases at J, with 10 bases in the middle. Per the germline V gene, CDR1 is SGHDN and CDR2 is FVKESK. This CDR3 is 14 amino acids long. The sorted-subset replicate PCRs were given around 200 ng DNA, which is some 29,000 T cell genomes. The table came from immunoSEQ multiplex PCR; TCRdb's copy has only in-frame clones and leaves some out. Of about 2 million clones listed, about 95% were seen once; the top ten hold 0.9% to 1.4%. General observations from the study: In having few donors, the study represented limited genetic and exposure-history diversity. Around 4.7% of naive CD4 clonotypes were shared across several donors. Generation of non-shared clonotypes was less probable than generation of clonotypes shared by all four donors.

The receptor comes from a man aged 18 to 35 in good health. Specimen: naive CD8+ T cells sorted from blood. This chain links TRBV14 with TRBJ2-7, with D possibly TRBD1 on 6 matching bases. CDR3 protein: CASSRGGPSYEQYF. The CDR3 bases are TGTGCCAGCAGCCGAGGGGGACCCTCCTACGAGCAGTACTTC.